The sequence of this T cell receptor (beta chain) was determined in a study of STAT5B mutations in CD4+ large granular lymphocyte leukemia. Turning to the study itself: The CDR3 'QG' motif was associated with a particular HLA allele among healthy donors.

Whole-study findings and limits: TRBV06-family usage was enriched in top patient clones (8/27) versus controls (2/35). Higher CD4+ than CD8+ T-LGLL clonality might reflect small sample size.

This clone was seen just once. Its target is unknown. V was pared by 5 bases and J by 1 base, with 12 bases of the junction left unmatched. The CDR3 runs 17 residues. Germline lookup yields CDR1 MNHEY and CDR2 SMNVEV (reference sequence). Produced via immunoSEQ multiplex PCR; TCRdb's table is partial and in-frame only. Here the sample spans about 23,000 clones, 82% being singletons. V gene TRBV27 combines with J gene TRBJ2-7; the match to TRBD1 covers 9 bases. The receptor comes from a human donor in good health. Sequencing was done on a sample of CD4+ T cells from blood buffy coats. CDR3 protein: CASSRITTGGGSYEQYF. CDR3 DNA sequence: TGTGCCAGCAGTAGGATTACCACAGGGGGCGGATCCTACGAGCAGTACTTC.